One sample yielded the 29 T cell receptor beta chains listed below, sequenced in a study of Graves' ophthalmopathy and Graves' hyperthyroidism. Transcripts of RNA were the source for amplifying TCR beta CDR3 regions. HTBI-primed RT-PCR formed the first round, and a multiplex PCR formed the second. TCRdb used MiXCR to reprocess the multiplex PCR reads, holding one entry per CDR3 protein. Of about 400,000 distinct CDR3 sequences listed, around 17% are singletons. Sequencing was done on a sample of peripheral blood. All receptors come from a young woman with Graves' ophthalmopathy.

This clonotype has ten or more counts. The chain uses TRBV18 and TRBJ2-7; no clear D gene. The germline V gene encodes CDR1 KGHSH and CDR2 LQKENI. V dropped 6 bases and J dropped 2 bases, with 8 bases sitting between them. The CDR3 contains 12 residues. Here the CDR3 reads CASSPETYEQYF. The DNA of the CDR3 is TGTGCCAGCTCCCCAGAGACCTACGAGCAGTACTTC. Full variable domain (remainder filled in from reference TRBV18 and TRBJ2-7): NAGVMQNPRHLVRRRGQEARLRCSPMKGHSHVYWYRQLPEEGLKFMVYLQKENIIDESGMPKERFSAEFPKEGPSILRIQQVVRGDSAAYFCASSPETYEQYFGPGTRLTVT.

This clonotype was picked up many times. This chain links TRBV20-1 with TRBJ2-7; D perhaps matches TRBD1 (7 bases). Germline-derived CDR1 and CDR2 are DFQATT and SNEGSKA (reference sequence). V was clipped by 6 bases and J by 4 bases, with 19 bases between them. The CDR3 is 14 residues long. In DNA form, the CDR3 reads TGCAGTGCCTGGAAGGCGGGACAGAGGTACGAGCAGTACTTC. Protein sequence: CSAWKAGQRYEQYF.

Ten or more counts support this clonotype. This sequence joins TRBV6-5 and TRBJ2-7; 14 nucleotides align to TRBD2. The germline V gene has CDR1 MNHEY and CDR2 SVGAGI. J was trimmed by 3 bases and V by 4 bases; bases with no gene match: 2. The length of the CDR3 is 15 residues. CDR3 sequence: CASSSGTSGSYEQYF. The CDR3 DNA sequence: TGTGCCAGCAGTTCTGGGACTAGCGGGAGCTACGAGCAGTACTTC.

The chain couples TRBV6-5 to TRBJ1-1; D unclear. CDR3 length equals 15 residues. Germline V gene sequence: CDR1 MNHEY, CDR2 SVGAGI. The ends were cut back, 2 bases at V and 1 base at J, with 11 bases in the middle. The CDR3 spells CASSYANTRNTEAFF. CDR3 bases: TGTGCCAGCAGTTACGCAAACACACGGAACACTGAAGCTTTCTTT.

This clonotype was observed many times. V gene TRBV7-9 combines with J gene TRBJ1-2; D perhaps matches TRBD1 (6 bases). V lost 5 bases to trimming and J lost 6 bases, with 19 bases between them. The CDR3 runs to 15 residues. Germline values: CDR1 SEHNR, CDR2 FQNEAQ (reference sequence). The CDR3 loop is CASSPGTLTNHGYTF. The CDR3 region has the DNA TGTGCCAGCAGCCCCGGGACATTGACAAACCATGGCTACACCTTC.

There are a few counts of this clonotype. The CDR3 DNA follows: TGTGCCAGCACCCCCACTAGAGGGACAGGGGGCACGACTGAAGCTTTCTTT. This translates into CASTPTRGTGGTTEAFF. This chain uses TRBV6-1 with TRBJ1-1; TRBD1 matches 12 bases. The CDR3 extends over 17 amino acids. Germline trimming cut 7 bases from V and 5 bases from J; bases unmatched to any gene: 14. From germline, CDR1 is MNHNS and CDR2 SASEGT.

The rearrangement joins TRBV7-2 to TRBJ2-2; D is undetermined. The V and J ends lost 1 base and 4 bases respectively, with 10 bases between them. The CDR3 is made up of 15 amino acids. Germline CDR1 SGHTA, CDR2 FQGNSA. DNA for the CDR3: TGTGCCAGCAGCTTAGTGGCGTTCGGCACCGGGGAGCTGTTTTTT. It yields the protein CASSLVAFGTGELFF.

This clonotype came up many times. V usage is TRBV12-3 or TRBV12-4 and J usage is TRBJ1-1; the match to TRBD1 covers 7 bases. V lost 3 bases and J lost 4; bases outside the gene matches: 5. This CDR3 has 14 residues. The CDR3 reads CASSLKAGGTEAFF. CDR3 DNA sequence: TGTGCCAGCAGTTTGAAGGCAGGGGGCACTGAAGCTTTCTTT.

This clonotype was counted ten times or more. The V gene is TRBV28, the J gene TRBJ2-7; 11 bases fit TRBD1. This CDR3 has 14 amino acids. Germline V gene sequence: CDR1 MDHEN, CDR2 SYDVKM. The junction had 6 bases not matched to a gene; V was cut back by 5 bases and J by 6 bases. For the CDR3, the DNA is TGTGCCAGCAGTCCGGACAGGGGGCTAAGCGAGCAGTACTTC. It is translated as CASSPDRGLSEQYF.

The table lists this clonotype with many counts. This sequence joins TRBV7-9 and TRBJ2-7, with D uncertain. The V end was cut by 5 bases, the J end by 2 bases, with 10 bases between. Germline V gene data show CDR1 as SEHNR and CDR2 as FQNEAQ (reference sequence). This CDR3 comprises 13 residues. The CDR3 DNA is TGTGCCAGCAGCCCCGCGGATACCTACGAGCAGTACTTC. Residues: CASSPADTYEQYF.

The V gene is TRBV10-1, the J gene TRBJ1-5, with a weak D call TRBD1 (5 bases). CDR3 length: 17 residues. Germline loops: CDR1 WNHNN, CDR2 SYGVQD (reference sequence). Trimming left V 0 bases short and J 1 base short, with 13 bases between. CDR3 region: CASSESGHTSSNQPQHF. The CDR3 bases are TGCGCCAGCAGTGAGTCCGGACACACTTCCAGCAATCAGCCCCAGCATTTT.

The J gene is TRBJ2-2, the V gene TRBV28, with D possibly being TRBD1 (6 bases). Per the germline V gene, CDR1 is MDHEN and CDR2 is SYDVKM. Trimming stripped 3 bases from V and 1 base from J, with 9 bases between. This CDR3 is 15 amino acids long. The CDR3 sequence: CASSFGTQNTGELFF. The CDR3 coding sequence is TGTGCCAGCAGTTTCGGGACACAGAACACCGGGGAGCTGTTTTTT. The full variable domain, with the rest looked up from reference TRBV28 and TRBJ2-2, is DVKVTQSSRYLVKRTGEKVFLECVQDMDHENMFWYRQDPGLGLRLIYFSYDVKMKEKGDIPEGYSVSREKKERFSLILESASTNQTSMYLCASSFGTQNTGELFFGEGSRLTVL.

This clonotype has at least ten counts. The chain is built from TRBV24-1 and TRBJ2-7, with D unclear. The CDR3 consists of 14 residues. V was trimmed by 1 base and J by 5 bases, leaving 11 bases between them. CDR1 is KGHDR, CDR2 SFDVKD, per germline. CDR3 nucleotides: TGTGCCACCAGTGATTTTGGGATGGGGAACGAGCAGTACTTC. Translating gives CATSDFGMGNEQYF.

This clonotype was detected many times. This chain joins TRBV20-1 and TRBJ2-5; TRBD2 matches 16 bases. The ends lost 6 bases at V and 7 bases at J; junction bases unmatched: 5. The CDR3 runs 14 residues. The germline CDR1 and CDR2 sequences are DFQATT and SNEGSKA (reference sequence). CDR3 nucleotides: TGCAGTGCGGGGACTAGCGGGGGGGTTGGGACCCAGTACTTC. Residues: CSAGTSGGVGTQYF.

There are many counts of this clonotype. This chain joins TRBV7-8 and TRBJ1-1; D gene unclear. This CDR3 contains 18 residues. The V end was cut by 2 bases, the J end by 1 base, with 20 bases between. Germline V CDR1 and CDR2: SGHVS, FQNEAQ. The CDR3 sequence: CASSLRSPSGGANTEAFF. CDR3 sequence (DNA): TGTGCCAGCAGCTTACGTTCCCCTTCGGGAGGCGCGAACACTGAAGCTTTCTTT.

The chain links TRBV28 to TRBJ2-7; perhaps TRBD1 as D (6 bases). Germline V gene data show CDR1 as MDHEN and CDR2 as SYDVKM. V gave up 4 bases and J gave up 12 bases, with 16 bases separating them. The length of the CDR3 is 12 residues. The CDR3, as DNA: TGTGCCAGCAGTTATGGGGGCCGGGTAAGGTACTTC. Residues: CASSYGGRVRYF.

This clonotype was seen repeatedly, ten times or more. The chain employs TRBV27 and TRBJ1-1; D is undetermined. This CDR3 has 14 amino acids. The germline CDR1 and CDR2 sequences are MNHEY and SMNVEV (reference sequence). Trimming cost V 3 bases and J 4 bases, with 12 bases left between them. The CDR3 sequence is CASSFRGRSTEAFF. The CDR3 DNA reads as TGTGCCAGCAGTTTCCGAGGGAGATCCACTGAAGCTTTCTTT.

Many counts were recorded for this clonotype. The chain has TRBV27 and TRBJ2-7; 7 bases are shared with TRBD2. Germline V gene data show CDR1 as MNHEY and CDR2 as SMNVEV (reference sequence). This CDR3 region has 15 residues. After removal of 6 bases from V and 0 bases from J, the junction contained 8 bases not matched to a gene. The CDR3 DNA reads TGTGCCAGCAGCTTGAGCGGGGAGGCCTCCTACGAGCAGTACTTC. Its translation: CASSLSGEASYEQYF.

This clonotype was recorded many times. The CDR3 DNA is TGTGCCAGCAGCTCGAGTCAAAGGGCAACCTACGAGCAGTACTTC. Residues: CASSSSQRATYEQYF. This chain joins TRBV7-8 and TRBJ2-7; D is uncertain. The CDR3 contains 15 residues. Germline CDR1 reads SGHVS; CDR2 reads FQNEAQ. V was trimmed by 4 bases and J by 2 bases, leaving 15 bases between them.

The chain has TRBV2 and TRBJ2-7, with D uncertain. The germline CDR1 and CDR2 sequences are SNHLY and FYNNEI. The V end was cut by 2 bases, the J end by 0 bases, with 11 bases between. CDR3 size: 15 residues. CDR3 residues: CASSESGGGSYEQYF. For the CDR3, the DNA is TGTGCCAGCAGTGAATCGGGCGGCGGCTCCTACGAGCAGTACTTC.

The rearrangement links TRBV7-2 to TRBJ1-1; TRBD1 matches 9 bases. Looked up from germline, CDR1 is SGHTA and CDR2 is FQGNSA. The CDR3 is made up of 15 amino acids. V was pared by 5 bases and J by 1 base, with 5 bases of the junction left unmatched. The CDR3 nucleotides read TGTGCCAGCAGCAAGACAGGGGGACCGAACACTGAAGCTTTCTTT. Its translation: CASSKTGGPNTEAFF.

This clonotype was detected ten times or more. This chain links TRBV7-3 with TRBJ1-1, with D maybe TRBD1 (6 bases). This CDR3 is built from 16 residues. CDR1 and CDR2 (germline): SGHTA, FQGTGA. V gave up 5 bases and J gave up 0 bases, with 16 bases separating them. The CDR3 bases are TGTGCCAGCAGCCTAAGGGGGGACACAATGAACACTGAAGCTTTCTTT. Translation gives CASSLRGDTMNTEAFF.

The gene calls are TRBV30 and TRBJ1-1; no reliable D call. From germline, CDR1 is GTSNPN and CDR2 SVGIG (reference sequence). The CDR3 runs to 13 residues. Trimming took off 7 bases at V and 5 bases at J, with 17 bases between the two ends. This chain's CDR3 is CASRTGSGTEAFF. CDR3 DNA sequence: TGTGCCTCCCGAACCGGATCCGGAACTGAAGCTTTCTTT.

This clonotype has ten or more counts. This rearrangement joins TRBV29-1 to TRBJ1-2; the D is unclear. CDR1 is SQVTM, CDR2 ANQGSEA, per germline. V shed 3 bases and J shed 9 bases, with 17 bases lying between them. The CDR3 covers 13 residues. This CDR3 reads CSVDWLSDDSYTF. CDR3 DNA sequence: TGCAGCGTTGATTGGTTGTCGGATGATAGCTACACCTTC.

This clonotype was detected many times. The V and J genes are TRBV6-2 or TRBV6-3 and TRBJ2-7; TRBD2 matches at 15 bases. Germline loops: CDR1 MNHEY, CDR2 SVGEGT. The V segment lost 6 bases and the J segment 7 bases; nucleotides outside the gene matches: 16. The length of the CDR3 is 18 residues. In DNA form, the CDR3 reads TGTGCCAGCAGCGGGGACAGAGATAGGACTAGCGGGAGGGTTGAGCAGTACTTC. Its protein is CASSGDRDRTSGRVEQYF.

This clonotype was recorded many times. This rearrangement joins TRBV10-3 to TRBJ2-6; D uncertain. CDR1 is ENHRY, CDR2 SYGVKD, per germline. V shed 0 bases and J shed 0 bases, with 18 bases lying between them. This CDR3 has 20 amino acids. This CDR3 reads CAISESISPNTYSGANVLTF. DNA for the CDR3: TGTGCCATCAGTGAGTCGATTTCACCCAACACCTACTCTGGGGCCAACGTCCTGACTTTC.

This clonotype was observed at least ten times. The chain employs TRBV15 and TRBJ2-2; D assignment may be TRBD1 or TRBD2 (5 bases each). V was cut by 0 bases and J by 3 bases, with 11 bases left in between. CDR1 and CDR2 (germline): LNHNV, YYDKDF (reference sequence). This CDR3 contains 16 residues. In DNA, the CDR3 is TGTGCCACCAGCAGAGATCCAGGGCGGGACACCGGGGAGCTGTTTTTT. This sequence encodes CATSRDPGRDTGELFF.

This clonotype was counted ten times or more. The chain joins TRBV4-3 to TRBJ1-2; 7 bases match TRBD1. The J segment lost 10 bases and the V segment lost 4 bases, leaving 9 bases of the junction unmatched. Germline V lookup: CDR1 LGHNA, CDR2 YSLEER. The CDR3 is 13 amino acids. The CDR3 DNA reads TGCGCCAGCAGCCGAGGGGGCTCGGCACACTACACCTTC. Protein sequence: CASSRGGSAHYTF.

This clonotype was seen repeatedly, ten times or more. The genes are TRBV6-2 or TRBV6-3 and TRBJ2-4, with 7 bases fitting TRBD2. The CDR3 totals 11 residues. V lost 4 bases and J lost 9; bases outside the gene matches: 0. Germline V gene data show CDR1 as MNHEY and CDR2 as SVGEGT. The CDR3 DNA is TGTGCCAGCAGTTCGGGGGGCATTCAGTACTTC. Its translation: CASSSGGIQYF.